A single sample gave rise to the 2 T cell receptor beta chains below, sequenced in a study of response to subunit inactivated influenza vaccine. TCRdb recomputed calls from the RT-PCR reads with MiXCR, one row per CDR3 protein. The table lists around 480,000 distinct CDR3 sequences, approximately 11% of them singletons. The sequences come from PBMCs from blood, collected about 6 weeks after vaccination. The source of these receptors is a man aged 45-60 years who received an inactivated influenza vaccine.

This clonotype appeared many times. The chain joins TRBV20-1 to TRBJ1-3, with TRBD1 as a possible D gene (6 bases). Germline V gene lookup returns CDR1 DFQATT and CDR2 SNEGSKA (reference sequence). CDR3 length equals 16 residues. Trimming shortened V by 3 bases and J by 0 bases, and 15 bases separated the two germline ends. The CDR3, as DNA: TGCAGTGCTAGCCTGACAGGCCACTTCTCTGGAAACACCATATATTTT. This translates into CSASLTGHFSGNTIYF.

The genes are TRBV9 and TRBJ2-1; TRBD2 agrees at 9 bases. V lost 3 bases and J lost 4; bases outside the gene matches: 8. The CDR3 consists of 16 residues. Germline V gives CDR1 SGDLS, CDR2 YYNGEE. CDR3: CASSAVAGVGYNEQFF. The CDR3 DNA reads as TGTGCCAGCAGCGCAGTAGCGGGAGTGGGGTACAATGAGCAGTTCTTC.